Presented here are 27 T cell receptor beta chains from one specimen sequenced in a study of technical replicates of blood from a few donors. Assay: immunoSEQ multiplex PCR; the TCRdb copy retains only in-frame clones and omits some. The sample has roughly 80,000 clones, about 95% seen once. Specimen: T cells isolated from PBMCs. Receptor source: a human donor in good health.

The chain employs TRBV25-1 and TRBJ2-7; 7 nucleotides match TRBD2. With V trimmed by 4 bases and J by 4 bases, 19 bases remained unmatched. Germline lookup yields CDR1 MGHDK and CDR2 SYGVNS. CDR3 size: 18 residues. The CDR3 DNA is TGTGCCAGCAGTGGCTCGAGGAAAGGCGGGGAGGGCCCATACGAGCAGTACTTC. This sequence encodes CASSGSRKGGEGPYEQYF.

V is TRBV29-1 and J is TRBJ1-1; the D is unclear. The germline CDR1 and CDR2 sequences are SQVTM and ANQGSEA. The CDR3 has 13 amino acids. V was cut by 8 bases and J by 0 bases, with 13 bases left in between. The CDR3 nucleotides are TGCAGCTCAAGGACGGGAATGAACACTGAAGCTTTCTTT. This translates into CSSRTGMNTEAFF.

This clone was counted only a few times. This rearrangement joins TRBV27 to TRBJ1-1, with D maybe TRBD1 (5 bases). Germline CDR1 and CDR2: MNHEY and SMNVEV (reference sequence). The CDR3 spans 14 residues. Between the trimmed V and J ends, which lost 0 bases and 4 bases, there was a span of 9 bases. The CDR3 bases are TGTGCCAGCAGTTTATCGCGGGGGGGCACTGAAGCTTTCTTT. This gives the protein CASSLSRGGTEAFF.

In nucleotides, the CDR3 is TGTGCCAGCAGCTTGGGACAGGTCCCCTACGAGCAGTACTTC. It is translated as CASSLGQVPYEQYF. The chain has TRBV5-4 and TRBJ2-7, with D possibly being TRBD1 (6 bases). CDR1 and CDR2 from the germline V gene are SGHNT and YYREEE (reference sequence). The CDR3 loop spans 14 amino acids. V lost 0 bases to trimming and J lost 2 bases, with 9 bases between them.

This clone was seen just once. The rearrangement uses TRBV2 and TRBJ2-5; D is unresolved. Germline CDR1 reads SNHLY; CDR2 reads FYNNEI. Trimming removed 1 base at V and 3 bases at J, with 6 bases between. The CDR3 has 13 residues. CDR3 loop: CASSEEFKETQYF. In DNA, the CDR3 is TGTGCCAGCAGTGAAGAATTCAAAGAGACCCAGTACTTC.

The chain uses TRBV28 and TRBJ1-5; a weak D match, TRBD1 (6 bases). The germline CDR1 and CDR2 sequences are MDHEN and SYDVKM. Trimming removed 2 bases from V and 4 bases from J, with 12 bases in between. The CDR3 contains 15 residues. Here the CDR3 DNA reads TGTGCCAGCAGTTTAGACAGGAGATTGAATCAGCCCCAGCATTTT. Its translation: CASSLDRRLNQPQHF.

J is TRBJ2-7 and V is TRBV4-3, with D unclear. Germline values: CDR1 LGHNA, CDR2 YSLEER. The V gene lost 2 bases and the J gene lost 5 bases, with 16 bases spanning the gap. The CDR3 has 15 residues. The CDR3 loop reads CASSQLPLGANEQYF. The DNA of the CDR3 is TGCGCCAGCAGCCAACTTCCCCTAGGTGCCAACGAGCAGTACTTC.

J is TRBJ2-2 and V is TRBV27; tentative D call: TRBD1 (5 bases). V was shortened by 3 bases and J by 3 bases, with 8 bases between the two germline ends. CDR1 is MNHEY, CDR2 SMNVEV, per germline (reference sequence). This CDR3 has 14 amino acids. CDR3 in DNA: TGTGCCAGCAGTTTCCGACAGTACACCGGGGAGCTGTTTTTT. Amino acid sequence: CASSFRQYTGELFF.

The V call is TRBV10-1, the J call TRBJ2-1; TRBD2 matches 7 bases. V lost 6 bases, J lost 3 bases, and 8 bases stayed unmatched. Germline V lookup: CDR1 WNHNN, CDR2 SYGVQD (reference sequence). The CDR3 totals 15 residues. CDR3 amino acids: CASSRESGIYNEQFF. CDR3 nucleotide sequence: TGCGCCAGCAGCCGGGAGAGCGGGATCTACAATGAGCAGTTCTTC.

V usage is TRBV14 and J usage is TRBJ1-1; 8 bases are shared with TRBD1. Trimming cost V 2 bases and J 0 bases; bases outside gene matches: 2. The CDR3 extends over 15 amino acids. The germline V gene encodes CDR1 SGHDN and CDR2 FVKESK. The CDR3 reads CASSQWTGMNTEAFF. CDR3 coding DNA: TGTGCCAGCAGCCAATGGACAGGGATGAACACTGAAGCTTTCTTT.

CDR3 DNA sequence: TGCGCCAGCAGCTGGGGACAGACCTCCTACGAGCAGTACTTC. Protein sequence: CASSWGQTSYEQYF. The genes are TRBV5-1 and TRBJ2-7; 7 bases are shared with TRBD1. Germline values: CDR1 SGHRS, CDR2 YFSETQ. The ends lost 3 bases at V and 0 bases at J; junction bases unmatched: 3. CDR3 size: 14 residues.

The chain employs TRBV7-9 and TRBJ1-1; no definite D call. The germline V gene has CDR1 SEHNR and CDR2 FQNEAQ (reference sequence). This CDR3 region has 14 residues. The V end was cut by 1 base, the J end by 8 bases, with 14 bases between. CDR3 coding DNA: TGTGCCAGCAGCTTAGGGGCAATGGTCCTAGAAGCTTTCTTT. As protein: CASSLGAMVLEAFF.

This rearrangement joins TRBV25-1 to TRBJ2-1; 8 bases are a match to TRBD2. The CDR3 covers 15 residues. Losses at the gene ends were 1 base for V and 7 bases for J; bases not matched to a gene: 6. Germline V gene sequence: CDR1 MGHDK, CDR2 SYGVNS. The CDR3 is CASSELVSGTNEQFF. Here the CDR3 DNA reads TGTGCCAGCAGTGAATTGGTTAGCGGGACGAATGAGCAGTTCTTC.

This clone was counted a single time. This chain connects TRBV19 to TRBJ1-2; D is perhaps TRBD1 (5 bases). From germline, CDR1 is LNHDA and CDR2 SQIVND (reference sequence). The V end lost 2 bases, the J end lost 3 bases, and 13 bases lay between the germline ends. The CDR3 is 15 residues long. In DNA form, the CDR3 reads TGTGCCAGTAGTATACCCCAGGGAAACGACTATGGCTACACCTTC. Amino acids: CASSIPQGNDYGYTF.

The chain combines TRBV20-1 with TRBJ1-2; TRBD1 might be the D (5 bases). The V and J ends lost 7 bases and 4 bases respectively, with 10 bases between them. The germline V gene has CDR1 DFQATT and CDR2 SNEGSKA (reference sequence). This CDR3 is built from 11 residues. CDR3 DNA sequence: TGCAGTGTTTACGACAGCTATGGCTACACCTTC. Protein product: CSVYDSYGYTF.

The genes are TRBV7-9 and TRBJ1-4; D unclear. CDR1 and CDR2 from the germline V gene are SEHNR and FQNEAQ (reference sequence). The CDR3 runs 15 residues. Trimming removed 8 bases from V and 0 bases from J, with 13 bases in between. CDR3 in DNA: TGTGCCAGCTCGCCCCAGGTTGCAACTAATGAAAAACTGTTTTTT. It translates to CASSPQVATNEKLFF.

The chain has TRBV2 and TRBJ2-3; 8 bases agree with TRBD2. V shed 6 bases and J 5 bases; nucleotides not matched to a gene: 7. CDR1 SNHLY and CDR2 FYNNEI come from the germline V gene. This CDR3 comprises 14 residues. CDR3 nucleotides: TGTGCCAGCAGAGCTAGCGGGCTCATAGATACGCAGTATTTT. This gives the protein CASRASGLIDTQYF.

On this clone: The junction shows a germline mismatch at one end, possibly a read error. The V and J genes are TRBV6-5 and TRBJ2-7; 11 bases line up with TRBD2. This CDR3 is 12 amino acids long. From germline, CDR1 is MNHEY and CDR2 SVGAGI. The CDR3 region has the DNA TGTGCCAGCAGAAAGGGGACTAGCGGCTCCCACTTC. Residues: CASRKGTSGSHF.

The rearrangement joins TRBV6-5 to TRBJ2-7, with TRBD2 matching 8 bases. V shed 1 base, J shed 2 bases, and the junction held 7 bases outside the gene matches. The CDR3 runs to 16 residues. CDR1 and CDR2 from the germline V gene are MNHEY and SVGAGI. The CDR3 is CASSYFGASGPYEQYF. The CDR3, as DNA: TGTGCCAGCAGTTACTTCGGGGCTAGCGGGCCCTACGAGCAGTACTTC.

This clone appeared once. This chain connects TRBV7-2 to TRBJ2-7, with D perhaps matching TRBD2 (7 bases). CDR3 size: 15 residues. Germline V CDR1 and CDR2: SGHTA, FQGNSA. Trimming took 5 bases from V and 2 from J, leaving 16 bases between them. In nucleotides, the CDR3 is TGTGCCAGCAGCATCTCAGGGGAGGGGACCTACGAGCAGTACTTC. Its translation is CASSISGEGTYEQYF.

CDR3 bases: TGCGCCAGCAACAAAATCCCATCTTCAACCCAGAACACTGAAGCTTTCTTT. Translation: CASNKIPSSTQNTEAFF. This chain links TRBV4-1 with TRBJ1-1; D call uncertain. CDR1 MGHRA and CDR2 YSYEKL come from the germline V gene. CDR3 size: 17 residues. Between the trimmed V and J ends, which lost 7 bases and 1 base, there was a span of 22 bases.

This chain connects TRBV14 to TRBJ2-7; 8 positions match TRBD1. Germline-derived CDR1 and CDR2 are SGHDN and FVKESK. This CDR3 comprises 14 residues. V lost 5 bases and J lost 0; bases outside the gene matches: 3. The CDR3 sequence: CASSTGTGSYEQYF. CDR3 nucleotide sequence: TGTGCCAGCAGCACTGGGACAGGCTCCTACGAGCAGTACTTC.

As DNA, the CDR3 is TGCAGCATCGGGACAGCCTACGAGCAGTACTTC. It encodes CSIGTAYEQYF. This chain links TRBV29-1 with TRBJ2-7, with 7 bases identical to TRBD1. The CDR3 loop spans 11 amino acids. With 8 bases clipped from V and 2 bases from J, the junction kept 3 bases outside the gene matches. From germline, CDR1 is SQVTM and CDR2 ANQGSEA.

The chain couples TRBV5-6 to TRBJ1-2; 7 nucleotides match TRBD1. The trim removed 3 bases at V and 4 bases at J, leaving 9 bases unmatched. Germline V gene data show CDR1 as SGHDT and CDR2 as YYEEEE. CDR3 size: 15 residues. CDR3 sequence: CASSSTYSGGYGYTF. The CDR3 nucleotides are TGTGCCAGCAGCTCCACCTACTCAGGGGGCTATGGCTACACCTTC.

V usage is TRBV11-2 and J usage is TRBJ1-1; TRBD1 matches at 9 bases. The junction had 11 bases not matched to a gene; V was cut back by 5 bases and J by 7 bases. Germline V gene lookup returns CDR1 SGHAT and CDR2 FQNNGV. The CDR3 runs 15 residues. CDR3 DNA: TGTGCCAGCAGCATTACCGGGACAGGGCAGATTGAAGCTTTCTTT. Encoded protein: CASSITGTGQIEAFF. Full variable domain (remainder filled in from reference TRBV11-2 and TRBJ1-1): EAGVAQSPRYKIIEKRQSVAFWCNPISGHATLYWYQQILGQGPKLLIQFQNNGVVDDSQLPKDRFSAERLKGVDSTLKIQPAKLEDSAVYLCASSITGTGQIEAFFGQGTRLTVV.

The chain couples TRBV30 to TRBJ2-1; 7 bases are a match to TRBD2. Per the germline V gene, CDR1 is GTSNPN and CDR2 is SVGIG (reference sequence). This CDR3 contains 15 residues. The J segment lost 1 base and the V segment lost 0 bases, leaving 3 bases of the junction unmatched. The CDR3 DNA follows: TGTGCCTGGAGTGTACCCGGGGGGTCCTACAATGAGCAGTTCTTC. Protein product: CAWSVPGGSYNEQFF.

The chain employs TRBV6-5 and TRBJ2-5, with 8 bases that match TRBD1. The CDR3 spans 12 residues. The junction had 5 bases not matched to a gene; V was cut back by 10 bases and J by 4 bases. Germline V gives CDR1 MNHEY, CDR2 SVGAGI. CDR3 nucleotide sequence: TGTGCCATAAGGACAGGGCCAGAGACCCAGTACTTC. This gives the protein CAIRTGPETQYF.